Presented here are 2 T cell receptor beta chains from one specimen sequenced in a study of blood T cell repertoires in COVID-19. Clones were read by immunoSEQ multiplex PCR, and TCRdb kept only the in-frame ones, dropping some. The top ten clones hold 2.2% of a sample with around 260,000 clones, approximately 90% of them seen once. The sample taken for sequencing was peripheral blood. The receptors derive from a woman aged 25 to 39 with COVID-19, enrolled during active disease.

V and J are TRBV3-1 (or the pseudogene TRBV3-2) and TRBJ2-7, with D perhaps TRBD1 (5 bases). The CDR3 spans 15 residues. Trimming removed 1 base from V and 5 bases from J, with 15 bases in between. The V gene's germline CDR1 is LGHDT and CDR2 YNNKEL (reference sequence). CDR3 protein: CASSQGPGKWNEQYF. The DNA for the CDR3 is TGTGCCAGCAGCCAAGGGCCAGGGAAGTGGAACGAGCAGTACTTC.

The CDR3 DNA follows: TGCAGCGTTGGGGGGGAAACATACGAGCAGTACTTC. Amino acids: CSVGGETYEQYF. V and J are TRBV29-1 and TRBJ2-7; possibly TRBD2 for D (6 bases). CDR3 length equals 12 residues. The ends were cut back, 4 bases at V and 4 bases at J, with 11 bases in the middle. Germline V gene sequence: CDR1 SQVTM, CDR2 ANQGSEA.